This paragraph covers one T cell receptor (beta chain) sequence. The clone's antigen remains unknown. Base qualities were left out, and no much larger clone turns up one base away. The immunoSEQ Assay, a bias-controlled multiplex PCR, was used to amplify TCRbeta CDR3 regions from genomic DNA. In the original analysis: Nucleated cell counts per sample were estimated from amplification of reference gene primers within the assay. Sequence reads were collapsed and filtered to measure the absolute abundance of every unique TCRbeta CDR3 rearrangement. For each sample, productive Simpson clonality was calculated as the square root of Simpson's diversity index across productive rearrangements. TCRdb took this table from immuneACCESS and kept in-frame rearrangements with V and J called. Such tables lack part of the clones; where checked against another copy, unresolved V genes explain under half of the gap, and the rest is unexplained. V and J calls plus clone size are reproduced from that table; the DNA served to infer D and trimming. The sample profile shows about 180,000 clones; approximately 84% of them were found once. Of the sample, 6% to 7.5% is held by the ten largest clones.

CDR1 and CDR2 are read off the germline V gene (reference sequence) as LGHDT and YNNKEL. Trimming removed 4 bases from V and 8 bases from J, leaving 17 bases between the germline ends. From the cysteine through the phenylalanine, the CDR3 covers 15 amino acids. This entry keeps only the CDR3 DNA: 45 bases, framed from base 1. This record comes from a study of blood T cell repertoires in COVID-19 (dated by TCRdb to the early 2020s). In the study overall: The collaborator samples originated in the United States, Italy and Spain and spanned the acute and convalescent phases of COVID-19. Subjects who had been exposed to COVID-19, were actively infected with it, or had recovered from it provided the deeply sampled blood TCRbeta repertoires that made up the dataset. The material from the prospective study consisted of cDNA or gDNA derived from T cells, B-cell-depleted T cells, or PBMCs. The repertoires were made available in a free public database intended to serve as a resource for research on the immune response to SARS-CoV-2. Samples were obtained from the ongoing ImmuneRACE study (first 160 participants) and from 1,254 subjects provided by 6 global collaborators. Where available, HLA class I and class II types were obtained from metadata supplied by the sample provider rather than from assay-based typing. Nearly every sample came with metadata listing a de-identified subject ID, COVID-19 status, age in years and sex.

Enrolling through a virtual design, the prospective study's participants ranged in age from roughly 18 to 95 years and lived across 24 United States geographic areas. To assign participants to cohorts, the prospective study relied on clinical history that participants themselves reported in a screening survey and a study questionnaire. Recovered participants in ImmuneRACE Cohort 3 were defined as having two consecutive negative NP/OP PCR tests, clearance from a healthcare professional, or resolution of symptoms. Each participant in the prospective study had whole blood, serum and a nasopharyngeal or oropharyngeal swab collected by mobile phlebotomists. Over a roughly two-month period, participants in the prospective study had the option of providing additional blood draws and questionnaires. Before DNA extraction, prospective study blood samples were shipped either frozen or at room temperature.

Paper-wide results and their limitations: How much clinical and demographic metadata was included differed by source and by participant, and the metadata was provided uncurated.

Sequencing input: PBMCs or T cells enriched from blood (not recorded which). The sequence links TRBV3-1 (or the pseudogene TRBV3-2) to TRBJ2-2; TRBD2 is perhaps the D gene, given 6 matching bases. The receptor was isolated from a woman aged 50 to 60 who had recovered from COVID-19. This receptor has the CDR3 CASSPRDSPPGELFF. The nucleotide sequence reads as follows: TGTGCCAGCAGCCCTCGGGACTCCCCGCCGGGGGAGCTGTTTTTT.